Below, 32 T cell receptor beta chains from the same sample are listed, as sequenced in a study of T cell responses to AZD1222 COVID-19 vaccine. The table came from immunoSEQ multiplex PCR; TCRdb's copy has only in-frame clones and leaves some out. This sample has roughly 140,000 clones, with about 90% found just once. Sequencing used peripheral blood, obtained 28 days after the second AZD1222 dose. The origin of the receptors is an adult who received the AZD1222 COVID-19 vaccine.

The rearrangement links TRBV15 to TRBJ1-4, with TRBD1 matching 8 bases. J lost 5 bases, V lost 3 bases, and 5 bases had no gene match. Germline assignment: CDR1 LNHNV and CDR2 YYDKDF (reference sequence). This CDR3 has 15 residues. As DNA, the CDR3 is TGTGCCACCAGCAGGAGGACAGGGTTGAATGAAAAACTGTTTTTT. This codes for CATSRRTGLNEKLFF.

This chain connects TRBV10-3 to TRBJ2-5; 8 bases line up with TRBD1. Germline CDR1 and CDR2: ENHRY and SYGVKD. V dropped 5 bases and J dropped 3; count of bases not matched to a gene: 5. The CDR3 totals 14 residues. CDR3 residues: CAISYTDREETQYF. In DNA form, the CDR3 reads TGTGCCATCAGTTATACGGACAGGGAAGAGACCCAGTACTTC.

The chain has TRBV7-2 and TRBJ1-3; unclear D gene. Looked up from germline, CDR1 is SGHTA and CDR2 is FQGNSA. The CDR3 sequence is 15 residues long. Trimming stripped 5 bases from V and 0 bases from J, with 11 bases between. The CDR3 is CASSPSTDSGNTIYF. The CDR3 nucleotides are TGTGCCAGCAGCCCGAGCACGGACTCTGGAAACACCATATATTTT.

V gene TRBV19 combines with J gene TRBJ1-2; 11 bases map to TRBD1. Trimming removed 5 bases from V and 5 bases from J; junction bases left unmatched: 7. This CDR3 has 15 residues. Germline CDR1 and CDR2: LNHDA and SQIVND (reference sequence). In DNA, the CDR3 is TGTGCCAGTAGTGTAAGGACAGGGGGCAATTATGGCTACACCTTC. It yields the protein CASSVRTGGNYGYTF.

The chain employs TRBV11-2 and TRBJ2-2; D may correspond to TRBD1 or TRBD2 (5 bases each). From germline, CDR1 is SGHAT and CDR2 FQNNGV. The V gene lost 1 base and the J gene lost 11 bases, with 14 bases spanning the gap. The CDR3 consists of 14 residues. For the CDR3, the DNA is TGTGCCAGCAGCTTAGGACGTGGGACGCGCGAGCTGTTTTTT. Its translation is CASSLGRGTRELFF.

The table lists this clone with a count of one. The rearrangement uses TRBV7-2 and TRBJ2-1; tentatively, D is TRBD1 (5 bases). Trimming removed 4 bases at V and 3 bases at J, with 7 bases between. The CDR3 contains 13 residues. The germline V gene encodes CDR1 SGHTA and CDR2 FQGNSA. Written as DNA, the CDR3 is TGTGCCAGCAGCTCGACAGACTACAATGAGCAGTTCTTC. The encoded protein is CASSSTDYNEQFF.

The chain uses TRBV4-2 and TRBJ1-3; TRBD1 is a possible D gene (5 bases). Trimming shortened V by 0 bases and J by 1 base, and 13 bases separated the two germline ends. Germline V gene sequence: CDR1 LGHNA, CDR2 YNFKEQ. The CDR3 runs 17 residues. Here the CDR3 reads CASSQDSGFSSGNTIYF. The CDR3 DNA sequence: TGTGCCAGCAGCCAAGATTCAGGGTTTTCATCTGGAAACACCATATATTTT.

The gene calls are TRBV30 and TRBJ2-5; 9 nucleotides agree with TRBD1. Germline V gene lookup returns CDR1 GTSNPN and CDR2 SVGIG (reference sequence). The CDR3 sequence is 12 residues long. V trimming: 3 bases; J trimming: 8 bases; junction bases outside the gene matches: 4. Written as DNA, the CDR3 is TGTGCCTGGAGAGAGACAGGGGGTACCCAGTACTTC. Protein sequence: CAWRETGGTQYF. The whole variable domain, remainder taken from reference TRBV30 and TRBJ2-5, is SQTIHQWPATLVQPVGSPLSLECTVEGTSNPNLYWYRQAAGRGLQLLFYSVGIGQISSEVPQNLSASRPQDRQFILSSKKLLLSDSGFYLCAWRETGGTQYFGPGTRLLVL.

This clone was seen once. The chain joins TRBV9 to TRBJ1-1; TRBD1 might be the D (5 bases). The CDR3 has 13 amino acids. V lost 0 bases and J lost 3, with 6 bases in between. Germline V gene data show CDR1 as SGDLS and CDR2 as YYNGEE. The DNA for the CDR3 is TGTGCCAGCAGCGTAGGACAGTACACTGAAGCTTTCTTT. It is translated as CASSVGQYTEAFF.

This rearrangement joins TRBV5-1 to TRBJ1-6, with 7 bases identical to TRBD1. J lost 9 bases, V lost 4 bases, and 4 bases had no gene match. The germline V gene encodes CDR1 SGHRS and CDR2 YFSETQ. There are 13 residues in the CDR3. As DNA, the CDR3 is TGCGCCAGCAGCACGGACAGGAGTTCACCCCTCCACTTT. It specifies CASSTDRSSPLHF.

The chain is built from TRBV24-1 and TRBJ1-5, with a tentative D call TRBD1 (6 bases). This CDR3 has 15 amino acids. V dropped 4 bases and J dropped 2 bases, with 11 bases sitting between them. Looked up from germline, CDR1 is KGHDR and CDR2 is SFDVKD. CDR3 region: CATSDSRTGNQPQHF. The DNA of the CDR3 is TGTGCCACCAGTGACTCCCGGACAGGCAATCAGCCCCAGCATTTT.

The rearrangement links TRBV28 to TRBJ2-3, with 10 bases matching TRBD2. Losses at the gene ends were 4 bases for V and 3 bases for J; bases not matched to a gene: 4. The CDR3 has 15 residues. Per the germline V gene, CDR1 is MDHEN and CDR2 is SYDVKM. CDR3 loop: CASSSLAGATDTQYF. In nucleotides, the CDR3 is TGTGCCAGCAGTTCTCTAGCGGGAGCGACAGATACGCAGTATTTT.

In this sample, this clone turned up once. The V and J genes are TRBV7-8 and TRBJ2-5; 8 bases are a match to TRBD1. Looked up from germline, CDR1 is SGHVS and CDR2 is FQNEAQ. With V trimmed by 5 bases and J by 5 bases, 13 bases remained unmatched. This CDR3 is built from 16 residues. CDR3 sequence reads: CASSLPSGQGRETQYF. The CDR3 coding sequence is TGTGCCAGCAGCCTACCGTCCGGACAGGGTAGGGAGACCCAGTACTTC.

The chain recombines TRBV19 with TRBJ1-2; maybe TRBD1 (5 bases). Germline loops: CDR1 LNHDA, CDR2 SQIVND (reference sequence). The CDR3 runs 11 residues. V lost 6 bases and J 7 bases, leaving 9 bases between the germline ends. The CDR3 DNA is TGTGCCAGTAGCTTTAGGGGTGGCTACACCTTC. Its protein product is CASSFRGGYTF.

The chain carries TRBV20-1 and TRBJ1-5; a possible D gene is TRBD1 (5 bases). This CDR3 region has 11 residues. V was trimmed by 3 bases and J by 9 bases, leaving 9 bases between them. CDR1 is DFQATT, CDR2 SNEGSKA, per germline (reference sequence). The CDR3 loop reads CSARGDRPQHF. CDR3 sequence (DNA): TGCAGTGCTAGGGGGGATCGGCCCCAGCATTTT.

The J gene is TRBJ1-2, the V gene TRBV6-5, with a tentative D call TRBD1 (5 bases). The CDR3 loop spans 13 amino acids. Germline V gene data show CDR1 as MNHEY and CDR2 as SVGAGI. With 6 bases removed from V and 7 bases from J, the gap between germline ends came to 15 bases. The CDR3: CASSPPGRGGYTF. The CDR3 DNA follows: TGTGCCAGCAGCCCCCCAGGGAGGGGTGGCTACACCTTC.

This clone came up once. This rearrangement joins TRBV27 to TRBJ1-5; tentative D call: TRBD1 (6 bases). This CDR3 spans 16 amino acids. Trimming removed 4 bases from V and 0 bases from J, with 13 bases in between. Germline lookup yields CDR1 MNHEY and CDR2 SMNVEV (reference sequence). The CDR3 nucleotides read TGTGCCAGCAGTTCGGTCTGGACAGATAGCAATCAGCCCCAGCATTTT. Protein: CASSSVWTDSNQPQHF.

This clone was observed a handful of times. The V gene is TRBV5-6, the J gene TRBJ1-5; D is perhaps TRBD1 (6 bases). This CDR3 spans 15 amino acids. Germline V gene data show CDR1 as SGHDT and CDR2 as YYEEEE. V was trimmed by 0 bases and J by 2 bases, leaving 9 bases between them. This CDR3 reads CASSLEGGGNQPQHF. The CDR3 coding sequence is TGTGCCAGCAGCTTGGAGGGGGGCGGCAATCAGCCCCAGCATTTT. The full variable domain, completed using reference TRBV5-6 and TRBJ1-5, is DAGVTQSPTHLIKTRGQQVTLRCSPKSGHDTVSWYQQALGQGPQFIFQYYEEEERQRGNFPDRFSGHQFPNYSSELNVNALLLGDSALYLCASSLEGGGNQPQHFGDGTRLSIL.

V is TRBV13 and J is TRBJ2-5; D remains unclear. This CDR3 has 15 residues. Per the germline V gene, CDR1 is PRHDT and CDR2 is FYEKMQ (reference sequence). Trimming removed 0 bases at V and 4 bases at J, with 12 bases between. CDR3 bases: TGTGCCAGCAGCTTAGGTGTGCGGTTCGGAGAGACCCAGTACTTC. It encodes CASSLGVRFGETQYF. The whole variable domain, remainder taken from reference TRBV13 and TRBJ2-5, is AAGVIQSPRHLIKEKRETATLKCYPIPRHDTVYWYQQGPGQDPQFLISFYEKMQSDKGSIPDRFSAQQFSDYHSELNMSSLELGDSALYFCASSLGVRFGETQYFGPGTRLLVL.

This clone appeared once. This rearrangement joins TRBV7-9 to TRBJ1-3, with TRBD1 identical over 8 bases. Germline V gives CDR1 SEHNR, CDR2 FQNEAQ (reference sequence). V lost 3 bases and J lost 3; bases outside the gene matches: 1. The CDR3 sequence is 14 residues long. The CDR3 DNA sequence: TGTGCCAGCAGCTTCGGGACAGGTGGAAACACCATATATTTT. Residues: CASSFGTGGNTIYF.

This clone was counted once. The chain employs TRBV5-4 and TRBJ2-7; the match to TRBD2 covers 7 bases. This CDR3 comprises 14 residues. Trimming cost V 2 bases and J 3 bases; bases outside gene matches: 5. Germline V gene lookup returns CDR1 SGHNT and CDR2 YYREEE (reference sequence). CDR3 amino acids: CASSLGTNNYEQYF. In nucleotides, the CDR3 is TGTGCCAGCAGCTTAGGGACTAACAACTACGAGCAGTACTTC.

The chain combines TRBV7-9 with TRBJ1-4; no firm D call. V was clipped by 5 bases and J by 5 bases, with 6 bases between them. This CDR3 spans 12 amino acids. Germline V gives CDR1 SEHNR, CDR2 FQNEAQ (reference sequence). CDR3 sequence reads: CASSQINEKLFF. In DNA form, the CDR3 reads TGTGCCAGCAGCCAAATAAATGAAAAACTGTTTTTT.

V gene TRBV6-2 or TRBV6-3 combines with J gene TRBJ2-5; D not certain. The CDR3 covers 15 residues. Trimming shortened V by 0 bases and J by 7 bases, and 15 bases separated the two germline ends. CDR1 and CDR2 (germline): MNHEY, SVGEGT. The CDR3 nucleotides read TGTGCCAGCAGTTACTCTGATAAGGTCGCGAGGACCCAGTACTTC. Translation: CASSYSDKVARTQYF.

CDR3 residues: CASSIAGGGNYGYTF. DNA of the CDR3: TGTGCCAGCAGCATTGCCGGGGGTGGGAACTATGGCTACACCTTC. The chain has TRBV7-8 and TRBJ1-2, with D maybe TRBD1 (5 bases). CDR3 size: 15 residues. The germline gives CDR1 SGHVS, CDR2 FQNEAQ. V was trimmed by 5 bases and J by 2 bases, leaving 15 bases between them.

This clone was found a few times. This chain joins TRBV25-1 and TRBJ1-3, with D perhaps matching TRBD1 (5 bases). V gave up 8 bases and J gave up 1 base, with 18 bases separating them. Germline loops: CDR1 MGHDK, CDR2 SYGVNS. This CDR3 contains 16 residues. CDR3: CASSWTRGVSGNTIYF. The CDR3, as DNA: TGTGCCAGCTCCTGGACCCGGGGCGTATCTGGAAACACCATATATTTT.

V gene TRBV5-1 combines with J gene TRBJ2-1; TRBD2 might be the D (7 bases). Germline V gene sequence: CDR1 SGHRS, CDR2 YFSETQ. The CDR3 has 15 residues. Trimming removed 5 bases from V and 9 bases from J, with 21 bases in between. The CDR3 here is CASSPLGGAYGEQFF. The CDR3 DNA reads TGCGCCAGCAGTCCCCTAGGGGGGGCGTATGGTGAGCAGTTCTTC.

V is TRBV19 and J is TRBJ2-7; possibly TRBD1 or TRBD2 for D (5 bases each). Germline CDR1 LNHDA, CDR2 SQIVND (reference sequence). This CDR3 is 14 amino acids long. The V and J ends lost 3 bases and 6 bases respectively, with 15 bases between them. The chain's CDR3 is CASSMWQGVGEQYF. CDR3 coding DNA: TGTGCCAGTAGTATGTGGCAGGGAGTGGGCGAGCAGTACTTC.

The chain links TRBV29-1 to TRBJ2-7; weak D call: TRBD2 (5 bases). V was cut by 3 bases and J by 0 bases, with 15 bases left in between. The CDR3 sequence is 15 residues long. Germline V gives CDR1 SQVTM, CDR2 ANQGSEA. The CDR3 DNA sequence: TGCAGCGTTGAGTTACGGGAACAAGGCTCCTACGAGCAGTACTTC. As protein: CSVELREQGSYEQYF.

The genes are TRBV6-5 and TRBJ2-1; the match to TRBD1 covers 9 bases. The V segment lost 2 bases and the J segment 7 bases; nucleotides outside the gene matches: 9. The CDR3 length is 16 residues. Germline CDR1 and CDR2: MNHEY and SVGAGI. Here the CDR3 reads CASSYTGGRVKNEQFF. CDR3 nucleotide sequence: TGTGCCAGCAGTTACACAGGGGGCCGCGTTAAAAATGAGCAGTTCTTC.

The chain links TRBV18 to TRBJ1-4; 8 bases map to TRBD1. V was clipped by 5 bases and J by 4 bases; unmatched bases: 9. The CDR3 consists of 16 residues. Germline CDR1 is KGHSH and CDR2 is LQKENI. The CDR3: CASSKDRAGNNEKLFF. CDR3 DNA: TGTGCCAGCTCAAAGGACAGGGCCGGGAATAATGAAAAACTGTTTTTT.

The genes are TRBV10-3 and TRBJ2-1; 13 bases are shared with TRBD2. Germline values: CDR1 ENHRY, CDR2 SYGVKD. The CDR3 covers 16 residues. The junction had 5 bases not matched to a gene; V was cut back by 0 bases and J by 9 bases. CDR3 amino acids: CAISESRTSGSGEQFF. The CDR3 DNA is TGTGCCATCAGTGAGTCGCGGACTAGCGGGAGTGGTGAGCAGTTCTTC.

V gene TRBV5-1 combines with J gene TRBJ1-2; unclear D gene. The germline V gene has CDR1 SGHRS and CDR2 YFSETQ. The CDR3 totals 14 residues. V was pared by 4 bases and J by 7 bases, with 17 bases between. Written as DNA, the CDR3 is TGCGCCAGCAGCCCGGCATGGGGAGAAGGTGGCTACACCTTC. This sequence encodes CASSPAWGEGGYTF.